This T cell receptor beta chain was retrieved from a study of control samples from healthy donors and cancer patients. The table came from immunoSEQ multiplex PCR; TCRdb's copy has only in-frame clones and leaves some out. The sample holds 100,000 to 150,000 clones, more than 90% seen once. The CDR3 is 12 residues long. CDR1 is LGHDT, CDR2 YNNKEL, per germline (reference sequence). V lost 3 bases to trimming and J lost 6 bases, with 8 bases between them. This rearrangement joins TRBV3-1 (or the pseudogene TRBV3-2) to TRBJ1-1, with D perhaps TRBD1 (6 bases). What was sequenced was blood. This clonotype was sampled from a young man in good health. This CDR3 reads CASSHGQSEAFF. For the CDR3, the DNA is TGTGCCAGCAGCCATGGACAGTCTGAAGCTTTCTTT.